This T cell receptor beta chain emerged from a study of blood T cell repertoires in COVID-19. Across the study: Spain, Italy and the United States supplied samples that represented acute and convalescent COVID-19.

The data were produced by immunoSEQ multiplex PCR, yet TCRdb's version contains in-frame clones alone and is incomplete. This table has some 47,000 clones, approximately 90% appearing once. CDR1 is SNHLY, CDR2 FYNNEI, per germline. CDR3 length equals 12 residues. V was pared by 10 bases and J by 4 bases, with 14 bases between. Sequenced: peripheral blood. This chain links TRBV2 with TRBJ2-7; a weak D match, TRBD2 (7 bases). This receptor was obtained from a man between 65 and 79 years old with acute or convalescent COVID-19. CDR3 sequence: CANSRGGYEQYF. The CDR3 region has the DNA TGTGCCAACTCGAGGGGGGGGTACGAGCAGTACTTC. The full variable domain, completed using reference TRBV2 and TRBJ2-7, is EPEVTQTPSHQVTQMGQEVILRCVPISNHLYFYWYRQILGQKVEFLVSFYNNEISEKSEIFDDQFSVERPDGSNFTLKIRSTKLEDSAMYFCANSRGGYEQYFGPGTRLTVT.